The rows below give T cell receptor beta chains drawn from one sample of a study of OX40 agonist ivuxolimab in advanced cancers. The table came from immunoSEQ multiplex PCR; TCRdb's copy has only in-frame clones and leaves some out. The sample lists around 93,000 clones; around nine tenths were seen once. The material was CD4+ or CD8+ T cells sorted from blood, obtained in a trial of the OX40 agonist ivuxolimab. Receptor source: an adult with an advanced solid tumor such as melanoma, head and neck, liver or kidney cancer. The CDR3 runs from the conserved cysteine through the conserved F or W. Each record gives: D gene, V gene, J gene, CDR3 DNA, CDR3 protein. A D gene is named only where the DNA matches it firmly.

>NA|TRBV11-2|TRBJ2-5
TGTGCCAGCAGCCCCGGCGCGGGTCTTCTGAAAGAGACCCAGTACTTC
CASSPGAGLLKETQYF
>NA|TRBV7-8|TRBJ2-1
TGTGCCAGCAGCTTAGCGCTCTGGTACAATGAGCAGTTCTTC
CASSLALWYNEQFF
>NA|TRBV2|TRBJ2-2
TGTGCCAGCATGTACTTACAACCCGGGGAGCTGTTTTTT
CASMYLQPGELFF
>TRBD2|TRBV5-5|TRBJ2-5
TGTGCCAGCAGCTTCCGTCCGGGACTAGCGGGAGAGACCCAGTACTTC
CASSFRPGLAGETQYF
>NA|TRBV19|TRBJ1-1
TGTGCCACTGAGGGGGGTACGAAAAACACTGAAGCTTTCTTT
CATEGGTKNTEAFF
>NA|TRBV7-9|TRBJ2-3
TGTGCCAGCAGCCCGGGTCTTCGGACAGATACGCAGTATTTT
CASSPGLRTDTQYF
>NA|TRBV30|TRBJ1-4
TGTGCCTGGAGTGTACGGGGGGGCGTGGGAGGAAAACTGTTTTTT
CAWSVRGGVGGKLFF
>NA|TRBV2|TRBJ1-2
TGTGCCAGCAGTGAAGCCAGGACCAGGGACTATGGCTACACCTTC
CASSEARTRDYGYTF
>NA|TRBV7-9|TRBJ2-5
TGTGCCAGCAGCTTCATGGGGGATGGGGCCCAGTACTTC
CASSFMGDGAQYF
>TRBD2|TRBV5-4|TRBJ2-5
TGTGCCAGCAGCCGACTAGCGGTCCAAGAGACCCAGTACTTC
CASSRLAVQETQYF
>NA|TRBV4-3|TRBJ2-6
TGCGCCAGCAGCCAAGATCTCACTGGGGCCAACGTCCTGACTTTC
CASSQDLTGANVLTF
>NA|TRBV12-5|TRBJ2-6
TGTGCTAGTGGTTTGGTCCTGAACAGCTGGGCCAACGTCCTGACTTTC
CASGLVLNSWANVLTF
>NA|TRBV5-1|TRBJ1-3
TGCGCCAGCAGCGCCGTTACAGGGTCTGGAAACACCATATATTTT
CASSAVTGSGNTIYF
>NA|TRBV7-8|TRBJ2-7
TGTGCCAGCAGCTTAGCGGCTCCCTACGAGCAGTACTTC
CASSLAAPYEQYF
>TRBD2|TRBV4-1|TRBJ2-1
TGCGCCAGCAGCCAACTCCAGCGGGGGGGCCGCAATGAGCAGTTCTTC
CASSQLQRGGRNEQFF
>NA|TRBV6-5|TRBJ1-2
TGTGCCAGCAGTTCCATTTCCTATGGCTACACCTTC
CASSSISYGYTF
>NA|TRBV18|TRBJ1-2
TGTGCCAGCTCACCAGGGGCGGATGGGTATGGCTACACCTTC
CASSPGADGYGYTF
>TRBD1|TRBV7-9|TRBJ2-7
TGTGCCAGCAGCCTAGGTTGGGGACAGGGGTCCTACGAGCAGTACTTC
CASSLGWGQGSYEQYF
>NA|TRBV5-1|TRBJ2-1
TGCGCCAGCAGCTTGGAGGGGGGCCCTTACAATGAGCAGTTCTTC
CASSLEGGPYNEQFF
>NA|TRBV2|TRBJ1-5
TGTGCCAGCAGCGCCGATAGCAATCAGCCCCAGCATTTT
CASSADSNQPQHF
>TRBD1|TRBV7-2|TRBJ2-7
TGTGCCAGCAGCTCCGCGACCGGGACAGGGCGCCACGAGCAGTACTTC
CASSSATGTGRHEQYF
>TRBD1|TRBV18|TRBJ2-1
TGTGCCAGCTCATACGAGACAGGGGTTGGCAATGAGCAGTTCTTC
CASSYETGVGNEQFF
>NA|TRBV18|TRBJ2-2
TGTGCCAGCTCACCCGTTGGGGGGCGCGGCACCGGGGAGCTGTTTTTT
CASSPVGGRGTGELFF
>NA|TRBV2|TRBJ1-2
TGTGCCAGCAGTGGGGCAGGGGCGAGCTATGGCTACACCTTC
CASSGAGASYGYTF
>TRBD2|TRBV9|TRBJ2-5
TGTGCCAGCAGCGTAGACCTAGCGGGGTTGCGGACCCAGTACTTC
CASSVDLAGLRTQYF
>NA|TRBV7-9|TRBJ2-7
TGTGCCAGCAGCTTAGGCATAGCCTACGAGCAGTACTTC
CASSLGIAYEQYF
>NA|TRBV7-2|TRBJ2-2
TGTGCCAGCAGCGTAGGGCGGAACACCGGGGAGCTGTTTTTT
CASSVGRNTGELFF
>TRBD2|TRBV11-3|TRBJ2-1
TGTGCCAGCAGCCCCGGGGGGGGCGCTGAGCAGTTCTTC
CASSPGGGAEQFF